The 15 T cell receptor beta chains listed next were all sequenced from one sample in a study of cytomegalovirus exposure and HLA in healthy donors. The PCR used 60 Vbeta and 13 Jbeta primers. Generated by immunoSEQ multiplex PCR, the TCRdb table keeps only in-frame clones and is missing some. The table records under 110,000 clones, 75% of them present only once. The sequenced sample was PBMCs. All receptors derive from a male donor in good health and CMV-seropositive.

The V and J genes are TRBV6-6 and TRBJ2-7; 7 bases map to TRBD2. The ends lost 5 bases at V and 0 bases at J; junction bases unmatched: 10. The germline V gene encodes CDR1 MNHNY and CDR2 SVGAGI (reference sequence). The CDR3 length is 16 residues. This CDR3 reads CASSTTSSGGSYEQYF. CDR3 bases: TGTGCCAGCAGTACTACCTCTAGCGGAGGCTCCTACGAGCAGTACTTC.

The DNA for the CDR3 is TGTGCCAGCAGTTTAGTAACAGGGACCTATAGCAATCAGCCCCAGCATTTT. Protein: CASSLVTGTYSNQPQHF. The rearrangement joins TRBV28 to TRBJ1-5, with a tentative D call TRBD1 (6 bases). In germline, CDR1 is MDHEN, CDR2 SYDVKM. Trimming left V 2 bases short and J 0 bases short, with 14 bases between. The CDR3 is 17 amino acids.

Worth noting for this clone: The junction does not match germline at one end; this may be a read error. CDR3 sequence reads: CASSEGARYSPLNF. In nucleotides, the CDR3 is TGTGCCAGCAGTGAGGGGGCCCGTTATTCACCCCTCAACTTT. This rearrangement joins TRBV2 to TRBJ1-6, with D possibly being TRBD1 (6 bases). Per the germline V gene, CDR1 is SNHLY and CDR2 is FYNNEI. The CDR3 runs to 14 residues.

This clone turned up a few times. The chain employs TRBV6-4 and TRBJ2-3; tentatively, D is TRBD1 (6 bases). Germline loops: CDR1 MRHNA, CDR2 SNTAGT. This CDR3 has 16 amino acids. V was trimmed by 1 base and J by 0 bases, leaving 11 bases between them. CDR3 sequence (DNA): TGTGCCAGCAGTGACTTCCCGGGACAAAGCACAGATACGCAGTATTTT. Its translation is CASSDFPGQSTDTQYF.

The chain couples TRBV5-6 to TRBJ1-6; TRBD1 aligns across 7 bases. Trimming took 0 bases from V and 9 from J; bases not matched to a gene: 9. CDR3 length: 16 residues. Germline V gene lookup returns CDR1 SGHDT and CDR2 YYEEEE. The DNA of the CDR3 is TGTGCCAGCAGCTTGGGGGCAGGGGGTAATAGTTCACCCCTCCACTTT. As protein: CASSLGAGGNSSPLHF.

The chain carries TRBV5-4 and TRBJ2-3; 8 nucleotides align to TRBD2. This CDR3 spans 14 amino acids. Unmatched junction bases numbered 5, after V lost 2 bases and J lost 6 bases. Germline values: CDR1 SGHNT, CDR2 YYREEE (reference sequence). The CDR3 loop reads CASSLAGEVDTQYF. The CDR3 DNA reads TGTGCCAGCAGCTTAGCGGGAGAAGTGGATACGCAGTATTTT.

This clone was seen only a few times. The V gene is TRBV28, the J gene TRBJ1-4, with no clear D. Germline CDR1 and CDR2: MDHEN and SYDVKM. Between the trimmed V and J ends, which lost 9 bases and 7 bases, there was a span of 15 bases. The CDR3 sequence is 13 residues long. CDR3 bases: TGTGCCAGTCGGTCCCCCGAACGTGAAAAACTGTTTTTT. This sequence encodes CASRSPEREKLFF.

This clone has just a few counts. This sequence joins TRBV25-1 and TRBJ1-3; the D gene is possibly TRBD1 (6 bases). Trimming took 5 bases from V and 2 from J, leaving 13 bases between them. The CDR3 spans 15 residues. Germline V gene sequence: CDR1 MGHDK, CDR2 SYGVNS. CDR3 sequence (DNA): TGTGCCAGCAGTCCAACGGGACAAGCTGGAAACACCATATATTTT. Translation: CASSPTGQAGNTIYF.

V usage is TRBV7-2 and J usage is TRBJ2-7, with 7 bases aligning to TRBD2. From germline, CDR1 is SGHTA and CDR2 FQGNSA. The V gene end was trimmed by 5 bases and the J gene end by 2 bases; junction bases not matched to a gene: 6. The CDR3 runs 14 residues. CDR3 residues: CASSRERGPYEQYF. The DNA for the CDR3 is TGTGCCAGCAGCCGCGAGCGGGGACCCTACGAGCAGTACTTC.

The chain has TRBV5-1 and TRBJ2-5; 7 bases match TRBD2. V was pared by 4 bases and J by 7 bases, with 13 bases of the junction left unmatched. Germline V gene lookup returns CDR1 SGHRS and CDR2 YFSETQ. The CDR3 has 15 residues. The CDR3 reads CASSPSGTGGGTQYF. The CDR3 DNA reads TGCGCCAGCAGCCCATCCGGGACGGGGGGAGGGACCCAGTACTTC.

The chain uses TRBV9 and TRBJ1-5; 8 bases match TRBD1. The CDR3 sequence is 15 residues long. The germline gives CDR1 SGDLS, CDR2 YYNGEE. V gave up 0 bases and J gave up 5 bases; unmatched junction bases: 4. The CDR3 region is CASSVGGTGYQPQHF. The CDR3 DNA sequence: TGTGCCAGCAGCGTAGGGGGGACAGGTTATCAGCCCCAGCATTTT.

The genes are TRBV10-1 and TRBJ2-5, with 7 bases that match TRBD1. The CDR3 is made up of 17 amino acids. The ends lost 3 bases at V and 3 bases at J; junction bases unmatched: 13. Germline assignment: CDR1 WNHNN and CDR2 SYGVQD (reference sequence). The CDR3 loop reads CASSDRGATGTEETQYF. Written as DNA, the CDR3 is TGCGCCAGCAGTGACAGAGGGGCGACCGGGACAGAAGAGACCCAGTACTTC.

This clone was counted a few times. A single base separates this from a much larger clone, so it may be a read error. The CDR3: CASSSTVNTEAFF. The DNA of the CDR3 is TGTGCCAGCAGTTCGACAGTGAACACTGAAGCTTTCTTT. The chain has TRBV28 and TRBJ1-1, with D tentatively TRBD1 (5 bases). The CDR3 has 13 residues. V lost 4 bases and J 0 bases, leaving 6 bases between the germline ends. CDR1 and CDR2 (germline): MDHEN, SYDVKM.

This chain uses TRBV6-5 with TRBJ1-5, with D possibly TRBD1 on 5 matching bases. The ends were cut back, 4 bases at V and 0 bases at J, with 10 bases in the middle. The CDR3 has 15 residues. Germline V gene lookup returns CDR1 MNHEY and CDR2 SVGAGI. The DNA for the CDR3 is TGTGCCAGCAGTTTAGGGGTTTATAGCAATCAGCCCCAGCATTTT. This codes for CASSLGVYSNQPQHF.

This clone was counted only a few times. The CDR3 sequence is CASSYSGSPDEKLFF. The CDR3 nucleotides are TGTGCCAGCAGCTATAGCGGCAGTCCGGACGAAAAACTGTTTTTT. This chain joins TRBV7-9 and TRBJ1-4; D not resolved. This CDR3 region has 15 residues. V was cut by 4 bases and J by 8 bases, with 17 bases left in between. Germline V CDR1 and CDR2: SEHNR, FQNEAQ (reference sequence).